This T cell receptor (beta chain) was recorded in a study of tumor-infiltrating lymphocytes in primary liver carcinoma. Turning to the study itself: Productive TCRbeta read yields ran from roughly 3.9 to 6.8 million per sample and were similar between tissues. Findings of the study overall: With p = 0.039, the top-250-clone fraction in tumors significantly exceeded that in blood.

The researchers obtained blood RNA from unsorted whole blood and also extracted germline DNA. Preoperatively, approximately 4 milliliters of peripheral blood were collected. This clonotype was seen repeatedly, ten times or more. The antigen is not known. With 0 bases removed from V and 1 base from J, the gap between germline ends came to 9 bases. The CDR3 covers 15 residues. Germline V gene lookup returns CDR1 MNHEY and CDR2 SVGAGI. From 500 to 600 ng of total RNA, TCR beta-specific cDNA was reverse-transcribed using a constant-region primer. For TCR beta, libraries were produced by three nested multiplex PCR rounds using slightly modified ARM-PCR. The two initial PCR rounds, roughly 11 cycles each, used TRBV1-TRBV30 forward and C-beta reverse primers. TCRdb itself ran the multiplex PCR reads through MiXCR, one entry per CDR3 protein. The repertoire holds around 330,000 distinct CDR3 sequences, with roughly 60% as singletons.

The rearrangement joins TRBV6-5 to TRBJ1-1; D may be TRBD1 (6 bases). This clonotype was sampled from a woman in her twenties or thirties with primary liver carcinoma and hepatitis B virus infection. Sequencing input: peripheral blood. CDR3 protein: CASSYSRGKNTEAFF. In DNA, the CDR3 is TGTGCCAGCAGTTACTCCAGGGGCAAGAACACTGAAGCTTTCTTT.